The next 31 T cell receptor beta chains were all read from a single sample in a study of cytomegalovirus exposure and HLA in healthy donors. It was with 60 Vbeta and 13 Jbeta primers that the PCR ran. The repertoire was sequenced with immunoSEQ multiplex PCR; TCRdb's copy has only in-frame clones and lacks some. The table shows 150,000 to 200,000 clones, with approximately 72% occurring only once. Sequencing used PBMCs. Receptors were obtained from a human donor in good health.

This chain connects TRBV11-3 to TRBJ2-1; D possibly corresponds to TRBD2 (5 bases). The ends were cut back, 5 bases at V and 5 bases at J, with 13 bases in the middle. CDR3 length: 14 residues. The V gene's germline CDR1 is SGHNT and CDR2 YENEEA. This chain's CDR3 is CASSPSRNHNEQFF. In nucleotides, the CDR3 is TGTGCCAGCAGCCCTAGCCGGAACCACAATGAGCAGTTCTTC. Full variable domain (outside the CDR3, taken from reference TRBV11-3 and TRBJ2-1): EAGVVQSPRYKIIEKKQPVAFWCNPISGHNTLYWYLQNLGQGPELLIRYENEEAVDDSQLPKDRFSAERLKGVDSTLKIQPAELGDSAVYLCASSPSRNHNEQFFGPGTRLTVL.

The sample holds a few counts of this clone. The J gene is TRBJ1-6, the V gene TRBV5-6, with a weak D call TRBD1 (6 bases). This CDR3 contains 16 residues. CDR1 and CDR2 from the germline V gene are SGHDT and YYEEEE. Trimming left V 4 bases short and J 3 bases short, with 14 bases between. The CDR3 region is CASSLDRSFYNSPLHF. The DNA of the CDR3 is TGTGCCAGCAGCCTCGACAGGAGTTTCTATAATTCACCCCTCCACTTT.

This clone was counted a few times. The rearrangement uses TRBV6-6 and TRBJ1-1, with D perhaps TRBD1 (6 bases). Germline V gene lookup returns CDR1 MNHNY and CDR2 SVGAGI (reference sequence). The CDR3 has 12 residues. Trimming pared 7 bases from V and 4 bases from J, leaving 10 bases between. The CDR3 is CASIMTGTEAFF. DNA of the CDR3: TGTGCCAGCATTATGACAGGCACTGAAGCTTTCTTT.

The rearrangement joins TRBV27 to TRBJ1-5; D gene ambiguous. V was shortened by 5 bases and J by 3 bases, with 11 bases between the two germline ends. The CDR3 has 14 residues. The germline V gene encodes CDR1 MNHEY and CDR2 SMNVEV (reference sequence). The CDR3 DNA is TGTGCCAGCAGTATTGACGGGAACAATCAGCCCCAGCATTTT. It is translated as CASSIDGNNQPQHF.

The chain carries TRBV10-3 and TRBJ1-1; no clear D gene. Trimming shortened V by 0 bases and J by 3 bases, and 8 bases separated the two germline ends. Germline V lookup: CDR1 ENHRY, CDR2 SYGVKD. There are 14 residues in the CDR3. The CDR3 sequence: CAISESGVYTEAFF. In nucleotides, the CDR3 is TGTGCCATCAGTGAGTCCGGTGTTTACACTGAAGCTTTCTTT.

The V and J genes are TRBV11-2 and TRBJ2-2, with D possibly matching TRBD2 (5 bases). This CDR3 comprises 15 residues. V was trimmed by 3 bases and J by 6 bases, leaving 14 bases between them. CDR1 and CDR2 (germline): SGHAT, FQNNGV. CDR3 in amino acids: CASSFAGPAAGELFF. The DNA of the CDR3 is TGTGCCAGCAGCTTTGCGGGCCCTGCAGCCGGGGAGCTGTTTTTT.

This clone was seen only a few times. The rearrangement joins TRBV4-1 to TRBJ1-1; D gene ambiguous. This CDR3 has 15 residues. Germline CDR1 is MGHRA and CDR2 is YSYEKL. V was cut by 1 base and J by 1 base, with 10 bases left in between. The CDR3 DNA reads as TGCGCCAGCAGCCAAGGGCGGATAAAGAACACTGAAGCTTTCTTT. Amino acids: CASSQGRIKNTEAFF.

CDR3 sequence: CASSGGLAGGEETQYF. DNA of the CDR3: TGTGCCAGCAGCGGAGGACTAGCGGGGGGCGAAGAGACCCAGTACTTC. This chain connects TRBV5-4 to TRBJ2-5, with 14 bases matching TRBD2. This CDR3 region has 16 residues. The V gene's germline CDR1 is SGHNT and CDR2 YYREEE (reference sequence). The V gene end was trimmed by 4 bases and the J gene end by 3 bases; junction bases not matched to a gene: 5.

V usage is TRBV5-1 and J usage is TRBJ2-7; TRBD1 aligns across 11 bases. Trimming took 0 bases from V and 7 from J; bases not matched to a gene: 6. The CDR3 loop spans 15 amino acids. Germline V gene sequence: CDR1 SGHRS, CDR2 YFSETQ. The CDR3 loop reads CASSLAGTGGEEQYF. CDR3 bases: TGCGCCAGCAGCTTGGCCGGGACAGGGGGGGAGGAGCAGTACTTC.

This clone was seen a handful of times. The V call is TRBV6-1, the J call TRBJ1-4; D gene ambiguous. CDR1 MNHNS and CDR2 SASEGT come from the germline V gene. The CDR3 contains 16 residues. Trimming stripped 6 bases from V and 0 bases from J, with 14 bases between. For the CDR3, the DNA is TGTGCCAGCAGGGAAAATCCCGGTGCAACTAATGAAAAACTGTTTTTT. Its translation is CASRENPGATNEKLFF.

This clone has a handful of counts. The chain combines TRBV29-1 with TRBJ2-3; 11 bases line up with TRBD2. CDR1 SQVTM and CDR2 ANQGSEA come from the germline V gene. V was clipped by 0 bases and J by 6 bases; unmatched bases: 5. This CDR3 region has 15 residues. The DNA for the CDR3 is TGCAGCGTTGAAGATGTAGCGGGGGGGCCCGATACGCAGTATTTT. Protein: CSVEDVAGGPDTQYF.

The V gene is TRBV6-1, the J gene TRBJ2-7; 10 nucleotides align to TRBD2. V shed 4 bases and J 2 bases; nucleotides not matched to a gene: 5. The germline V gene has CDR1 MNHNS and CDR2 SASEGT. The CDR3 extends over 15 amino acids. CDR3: CASSAYSGGAYEQYF. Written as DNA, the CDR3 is TGTGCCAGCAGTGCCTACAGCGGGGGGGCCTACGAGCAGTACTTC.

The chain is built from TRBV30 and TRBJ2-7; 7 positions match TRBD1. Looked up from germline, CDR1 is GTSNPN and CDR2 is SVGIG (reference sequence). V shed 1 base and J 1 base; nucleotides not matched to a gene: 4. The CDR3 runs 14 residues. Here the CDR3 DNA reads TGTGCCTGGAGTGCGACAGGGTTTTCCTACGAGCAGTACTTC. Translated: CAWSATGFSYEQYF. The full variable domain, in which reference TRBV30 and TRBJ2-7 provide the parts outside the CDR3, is SQTIHQWPATLVQPVGSPLSLECTVEGTSNPNLYWYRQAAGRGLQLLFYSVGIGQISSEVPQNLSASRPQDRQFILSSKKLLLSDSGFYLCAWSATGFSYEQYFGPGTRLTVT.

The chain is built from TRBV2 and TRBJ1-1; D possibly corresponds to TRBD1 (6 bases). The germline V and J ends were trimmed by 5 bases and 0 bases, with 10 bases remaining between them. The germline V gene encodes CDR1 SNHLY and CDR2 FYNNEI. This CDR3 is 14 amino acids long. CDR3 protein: CASSPGQLNTEAFF. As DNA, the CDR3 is TGTGCCAGCAGTCCGGGACAATTGAACACTGAAGCTTTCTTT.

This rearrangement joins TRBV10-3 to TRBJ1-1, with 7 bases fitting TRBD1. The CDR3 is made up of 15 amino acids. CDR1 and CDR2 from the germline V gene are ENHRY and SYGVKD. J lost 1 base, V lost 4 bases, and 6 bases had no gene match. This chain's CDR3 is CAISVGQQTNTEAFF. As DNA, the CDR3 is TGTGCCATCAGTGTGGGACAGCAAACGAACACTGAAGCTTTCTTT.

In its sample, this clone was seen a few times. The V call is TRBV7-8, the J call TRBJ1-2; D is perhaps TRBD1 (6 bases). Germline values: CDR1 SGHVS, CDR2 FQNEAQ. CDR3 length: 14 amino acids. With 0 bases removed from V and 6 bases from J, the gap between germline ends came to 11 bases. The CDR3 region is CASSLAGTTHGYTF. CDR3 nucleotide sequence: TGTGCCAGCAGCTTAGCTGGGACAACCCATGGCTACACCTTC.

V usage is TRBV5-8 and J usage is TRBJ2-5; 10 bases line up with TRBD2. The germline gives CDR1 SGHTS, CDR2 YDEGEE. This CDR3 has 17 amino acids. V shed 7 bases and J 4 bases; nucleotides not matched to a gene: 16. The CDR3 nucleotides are TGTGCCAGCTCCCCCGGCAGCGGGGGGGTAGGGGGAGAGACCCAGTACTTC. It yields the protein CASSPGSGGVGGETQYF.

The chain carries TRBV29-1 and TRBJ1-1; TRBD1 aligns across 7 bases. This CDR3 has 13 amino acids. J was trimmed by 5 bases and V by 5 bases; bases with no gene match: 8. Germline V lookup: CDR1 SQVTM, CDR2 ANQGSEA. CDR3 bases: TGCAGCGTTCGTTTAGGGGGCTGGACTGAAGCTTTCTTT. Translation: CSVRLGGWTEAFF.

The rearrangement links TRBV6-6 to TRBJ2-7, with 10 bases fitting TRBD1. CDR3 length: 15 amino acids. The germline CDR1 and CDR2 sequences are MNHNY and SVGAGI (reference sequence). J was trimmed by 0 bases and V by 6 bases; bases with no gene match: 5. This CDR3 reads CASSDRTGGSYEQYF. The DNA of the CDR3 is TGTGCCAGCAGCGATCGGACAGGGGGCTCCTACGAGCAGTACTTC.

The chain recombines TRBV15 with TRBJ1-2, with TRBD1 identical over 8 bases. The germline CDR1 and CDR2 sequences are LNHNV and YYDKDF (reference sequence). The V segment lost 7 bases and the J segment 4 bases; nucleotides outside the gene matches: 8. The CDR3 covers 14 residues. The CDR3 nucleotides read TGTGCCACCACCGCTGACAGGGGAGGCTATGGCTACACCTTC. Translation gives CATTADRGGYGYTF.

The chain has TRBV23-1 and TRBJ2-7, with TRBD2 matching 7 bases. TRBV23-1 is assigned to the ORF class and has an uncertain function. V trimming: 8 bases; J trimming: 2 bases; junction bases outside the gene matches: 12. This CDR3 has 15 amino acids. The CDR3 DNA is TGCGCCAGCCTACGGGGGAGGGCTCGTACCTACGAGCAGTACTTC. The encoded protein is CASLRGRARTYEQYF.

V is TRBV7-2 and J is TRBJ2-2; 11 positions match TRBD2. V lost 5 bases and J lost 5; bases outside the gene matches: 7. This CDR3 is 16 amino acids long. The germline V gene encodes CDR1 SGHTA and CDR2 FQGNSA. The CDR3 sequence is CASSPRLAGSTGELFF. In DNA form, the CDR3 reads TGTGCCAGCAGCCCCCGACTAGCGGGGAGTACCGGGGAGCTGTTTTTT.

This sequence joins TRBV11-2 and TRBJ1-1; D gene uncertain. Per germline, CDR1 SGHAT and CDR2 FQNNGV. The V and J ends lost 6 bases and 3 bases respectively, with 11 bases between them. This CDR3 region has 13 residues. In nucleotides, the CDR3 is TGTGCCAGCAGTTATACAGTCGACACTGAAGCTTTCTTT. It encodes CASSYTVDTEAFF. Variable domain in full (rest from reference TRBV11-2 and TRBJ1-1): EAGVAQSPRYKIIEKRQSVAFWCNPISGHATLYWYQQILGQGPKLLIQFQNNGVVDDSQLPKDRFSAERLKGVDSTLKIQPAKLEDSAVYLCASSYTVDTEAFFGQGTRLTVV.

The CDR3, as DNA: TGTGCCAGCAGCTTGGGACTAGCGCGAAACATTCAGTACTTC. Translating it yields CASSLGLARNIQYF. The gene calls are TRBV5-4 and TRBJ2-4; 8 nucleotides match TRBD2. The V gene end was trimmed by 0 bases and the J gene end by 6 bases; junction bases not matched to a gene: 2. The CDR3 consists of 14 residues. Germline lookup yields CDR1 SGHNT and CDR2 YYREEE (reference sequence).

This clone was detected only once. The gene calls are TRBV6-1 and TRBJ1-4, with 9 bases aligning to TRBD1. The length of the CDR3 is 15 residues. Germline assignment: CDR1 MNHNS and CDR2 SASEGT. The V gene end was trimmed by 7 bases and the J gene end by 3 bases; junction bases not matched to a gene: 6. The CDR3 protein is CASNHRGPSNEKLFF. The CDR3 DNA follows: TGTGCCAGCAATCACAGGGGGCCATCTAATGAAAAACTGTTTTTT.

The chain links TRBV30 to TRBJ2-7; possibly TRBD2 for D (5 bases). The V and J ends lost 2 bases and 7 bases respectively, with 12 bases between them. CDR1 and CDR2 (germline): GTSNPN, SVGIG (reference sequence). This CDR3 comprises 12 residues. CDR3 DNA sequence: TGTGCCTGGAGTCCACCCTCGGGGGAGCAGTACTTC. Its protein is CAWSPPSGEQYF.

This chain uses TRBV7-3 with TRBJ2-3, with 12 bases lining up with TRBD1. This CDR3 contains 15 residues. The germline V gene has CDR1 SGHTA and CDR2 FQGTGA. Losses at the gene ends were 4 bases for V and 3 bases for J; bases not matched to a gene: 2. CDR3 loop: CASSSGQGATDTQYF. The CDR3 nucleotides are TGTGCCAGCAGCTCGGGACAGGGGGCGACAGATACGCAGTATTTT.

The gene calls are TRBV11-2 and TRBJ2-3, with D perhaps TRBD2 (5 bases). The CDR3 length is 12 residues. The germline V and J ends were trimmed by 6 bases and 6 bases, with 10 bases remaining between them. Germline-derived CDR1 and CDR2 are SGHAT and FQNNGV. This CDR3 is CASRTTVDTQYF. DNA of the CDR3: TGTGCCAGCAGGACTACGGTGGATACGCAGTATTTT.

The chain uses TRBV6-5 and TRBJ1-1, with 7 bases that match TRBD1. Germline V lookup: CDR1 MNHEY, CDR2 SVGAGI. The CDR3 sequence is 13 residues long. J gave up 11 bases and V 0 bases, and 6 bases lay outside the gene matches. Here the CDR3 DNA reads TGTGCCAGCAGTTACTCCGGACAGGTCAGGGCTTTCTTT. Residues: CASSYSGQVRAFF.

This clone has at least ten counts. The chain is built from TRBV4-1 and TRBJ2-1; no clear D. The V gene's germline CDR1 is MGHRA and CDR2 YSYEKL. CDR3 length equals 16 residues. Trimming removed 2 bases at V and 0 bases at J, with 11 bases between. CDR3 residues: CASSQLDLISYNEQFF. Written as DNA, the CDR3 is TGCGCCAGCAGCCAATTAGACTTAATCTCCTACAATGAGCAGTTCTTC.

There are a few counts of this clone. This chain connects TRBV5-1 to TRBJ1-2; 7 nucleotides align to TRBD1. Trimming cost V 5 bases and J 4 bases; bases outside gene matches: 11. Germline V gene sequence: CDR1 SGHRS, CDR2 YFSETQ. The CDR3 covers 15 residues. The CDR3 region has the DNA TGCGCCAGCAGACGGGAGACAGGGATGACCTATGGCTACACCTTC. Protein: CASRRETGMTYGYTF.